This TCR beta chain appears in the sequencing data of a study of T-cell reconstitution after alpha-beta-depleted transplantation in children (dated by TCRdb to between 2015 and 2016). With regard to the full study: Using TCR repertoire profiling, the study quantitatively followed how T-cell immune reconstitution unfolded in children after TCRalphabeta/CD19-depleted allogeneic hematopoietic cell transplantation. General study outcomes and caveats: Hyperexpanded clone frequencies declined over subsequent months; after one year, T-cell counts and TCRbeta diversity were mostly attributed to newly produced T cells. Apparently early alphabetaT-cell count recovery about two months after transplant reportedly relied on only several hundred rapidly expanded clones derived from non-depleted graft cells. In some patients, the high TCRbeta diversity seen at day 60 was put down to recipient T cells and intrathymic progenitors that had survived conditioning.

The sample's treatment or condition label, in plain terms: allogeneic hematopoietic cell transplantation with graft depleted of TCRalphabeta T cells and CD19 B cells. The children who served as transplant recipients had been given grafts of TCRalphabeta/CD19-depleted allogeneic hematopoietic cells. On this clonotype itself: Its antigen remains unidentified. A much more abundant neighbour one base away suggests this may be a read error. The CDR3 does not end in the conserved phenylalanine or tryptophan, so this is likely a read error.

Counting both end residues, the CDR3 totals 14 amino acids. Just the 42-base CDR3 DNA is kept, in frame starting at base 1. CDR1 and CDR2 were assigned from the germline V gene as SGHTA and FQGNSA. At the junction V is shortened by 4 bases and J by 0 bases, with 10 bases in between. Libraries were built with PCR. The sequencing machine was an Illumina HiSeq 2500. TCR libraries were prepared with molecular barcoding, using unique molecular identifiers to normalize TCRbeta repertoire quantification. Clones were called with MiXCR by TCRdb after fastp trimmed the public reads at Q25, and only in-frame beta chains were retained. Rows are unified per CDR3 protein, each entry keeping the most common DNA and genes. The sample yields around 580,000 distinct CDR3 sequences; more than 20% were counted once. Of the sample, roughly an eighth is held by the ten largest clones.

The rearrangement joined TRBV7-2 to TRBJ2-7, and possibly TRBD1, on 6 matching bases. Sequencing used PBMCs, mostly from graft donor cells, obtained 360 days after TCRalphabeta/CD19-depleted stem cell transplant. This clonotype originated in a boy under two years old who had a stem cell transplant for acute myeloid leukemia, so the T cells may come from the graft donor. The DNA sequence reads TGTGCCAGCAGCTACAGGGAGAGCTCCTACGAGCAGTACTCC. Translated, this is CASSYRESSYEQYS.